This T cell receptor beta chain was found in a study of cytomegalovirus exposure and HLA in healthy donors. Study results and caveats: Most TCR sequences showed up rarely, but some public TCRs showed up in many donors. Through in vitro validation, three CMV-associated chains were shown to be specific for CMV antigens. The investigators catalogued 150 to 200 TCR beta chains as cytomegalovirus-associated.

This CDR3 comprises 13 residues. V lost 11 bases and J lost 2, with 15 bases in between. Germline V gene sequence: CDR1 ENHRY, CDR2 SYGVKD. Measured with immunoSEQ multiplex PCR; TCRdb has only the in-frame clones, and not every one. The sample has more than 65,000 clones, approximately 93% seen once. With regard to this clone: The target antigen is unknown.

From the 120-subject validation cohort, which was separate from the approximately 700-subject first cohort, the donors were drawn. This chain joins TRBV10-3 and TRBJ1-2; D call uncertain. The source material was PBMCs. This TCR was recovered from a man aged 18 to 29 in good health and CMV-seronegative. CDR3 coding DNA: TGTGCCGCAACGGACTTCAGGAACTATGGCTACACCTTC. As protein: CAATDFRNYGYTF.